These 5 T cell receptor beta chains came from one sample sequenced in a study of shared clonotypes between healthy human individuals. The table came from immunoSEQ multiplex PCR; TCRdb's copy has only in-frame clones and leaves some out. This repertoire shows millions of clones, roughly 94% found once; its top ten account for under 0.15%. Sequenced: naive CD4+ T cells sorted from blood. As for subset: CD45RA+ positively selected. Receptors originate from a man younger than 35 in good health.

Concerning this clone itself: The sample contains more than one DNA sequence encoding this CDR3. The rearrangement links TRBV7-9 to TRBJ2-3; D not certain. This CDR3 is 12 amino acids long. Germline loops: CDR1 SEHNR, CDR2 FQNEAQ (reference sequence). Trimming took off 5 bases at V and 6 bases at J, with 9 bases between the two ends. The CDR3 nucleotides are TGTGCCAGCAGCCCACTCGGGGATACGCAGTATTTT. It codes for CASSPLGDTQYF.

The V and J genes are TRBV28 and TRBJ1-5; 7 bases line up with TRBD1. The CDR3 loop spans 13 amino acids. V lost 6 bases and J lost 7; bases outside the gene matches: 6. CDR1 is MDHEN, CDR2 SYDVKM, per germline. In DNA form, the CDR3 reads TGTGCCAGCAGAGGACAGGCTTTCCAGCCCCAGCATTTT. Translation gives CASRGQAFQPQHF.

The chain uses TRBV18 and TRBJ2-5; D possibly uses TRBD1 or TRBD2 (5 bases each). There are 14 residues in the CDR3. Deletions cut 6 bases from V and 5 bases from J, with 16 bases between. In germline, CDR1 is KGHSH, CDR2 LQKENI. CDR3 loop: CASSSSWGMETQYF. In nucleotides, the CDR3 is TGTGCCAGCTCCTCGTCTTGGGGGATGGAGACCCAGTACTTC.

The chain's CDR3 is CAWRVIELTGELFF. The DNA of the CDR3 is TGTGCCTGGAGAGTTATTGAGCTTACCGGGGAGCTGTTTTTT. The chain combines TRBV30 with TRBJ2-2; D gene ambiguous. Germline V lookup: CDR1 GTSNPN, CDR2 SVGIG (reference sequence). V lost 3 bases and J lost 5, with 13 bases in between. CDR3 length equals 14 residues.

The genes are TRBV5-8 and TRBJ2-1; D uncertain. Germline V lookup: CDR1 SGHTS, CDR2 YDEGEE. The CDR3 is 15 residues long. The V end was cut by 4 bases, the J end by 3 bases, with 14 bases between. The CDR3 region has the DNA TGTGCCAGCAGCCCGTCCGGCGCCCTCTACAATGAGCAGTTCTTC. It yields the protein CASSPSGALYNEQFF.